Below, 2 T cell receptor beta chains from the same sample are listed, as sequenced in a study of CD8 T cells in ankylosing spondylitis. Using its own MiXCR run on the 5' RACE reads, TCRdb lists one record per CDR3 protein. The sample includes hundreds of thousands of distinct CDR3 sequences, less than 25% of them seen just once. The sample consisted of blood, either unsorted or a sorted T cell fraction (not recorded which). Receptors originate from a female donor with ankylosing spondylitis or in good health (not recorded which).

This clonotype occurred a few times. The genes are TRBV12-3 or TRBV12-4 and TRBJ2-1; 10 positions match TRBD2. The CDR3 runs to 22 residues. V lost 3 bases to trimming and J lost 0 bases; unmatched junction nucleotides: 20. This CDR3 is CASSFPPASSGSPVRSYNEQFF. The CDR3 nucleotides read TGTGCCAGCAGTTTCCCCCCCGCTTCTAGCGGGAGCCCTGTCCGCTCCTACAATGAGCAGTTCTTC.

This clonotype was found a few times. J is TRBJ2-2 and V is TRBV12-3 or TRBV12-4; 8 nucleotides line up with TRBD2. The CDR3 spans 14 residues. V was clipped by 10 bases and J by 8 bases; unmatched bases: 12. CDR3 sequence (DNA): TGTGCCACCGTCCCGGGAGGGTCCTTTGGGGAGCTGTTTTTT. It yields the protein CATVPGGSFGELFF.